Below, one TCR beta chain is given with its context. Antigen: not known. This record comes from a study of OX40 agonist ivuxolimab in advanced cancers. Study-level background: Among those treated, three patients had partial responses, one with hepatocellular carcinoma and two with cutaneous melanoma.

The CDR3 is made up of 13 amino acids. CDR1 and CDR2 from the germline V gene are SEHNR and FQNEAQ (reference sequence). With 1 base removed from V and 2 bases from J, the gap between germline ends came to 5 bases. Overall study results and limits: Low clonal expansion, among the lowest seen, marked partial responders at 0.1-3.0 mg/kg.

Data came from immunoSEQ multiplex PCR; TCRdb stores just in-frame clones and leaves some out. Found here are about 51,000 clones, approximately 83% of them singletons; the top ten hold about 3%. The V gene is TRBV7-9, the J gene TRBJ2-5, with D hard to call. This TCR was recovered from an adult with an advanced solid tumor such as melanoma, head and neck, liver or kidney cancer. Sequencing used CD4+ or CD8+ T cells sorted from blood, obtained in a trial of the OX40 agonist ivuxolimab. The CDR3 reads CASSLDVQETQYF. CDR3 DNA sequence: TGTGCCAGCAGCTTAGATGTGCAAGAGACCCAGTACTTC. Looking up the rest from reference TRBV7-9 and TRBJ2-5 gives the full variable domain: DTGVSQNPRHKITKRGQNVTFRCDPISEHNRLYWYRQTLGQGPEFLTYFQNEAQLEKSRLLSDRFSAERPKGSFSTLEIQRTEQGDSAMYLCASSLDVQETQYFGPGTRLLVL.